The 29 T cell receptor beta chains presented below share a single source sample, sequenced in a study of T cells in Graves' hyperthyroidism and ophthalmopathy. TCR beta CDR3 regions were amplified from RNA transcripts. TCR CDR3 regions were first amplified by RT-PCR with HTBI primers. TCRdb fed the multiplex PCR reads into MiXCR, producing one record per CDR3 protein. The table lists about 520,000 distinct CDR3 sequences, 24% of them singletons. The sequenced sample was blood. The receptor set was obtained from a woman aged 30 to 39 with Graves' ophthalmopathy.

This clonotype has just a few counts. CDR3: CASSPQEQAETQYF. The CDR3 DNA is TGTGCCAGCTCACCACAGGAACAGGCTGAGACCCAGTACTTC. The rearrangement uses TRBV18 and TRBJ2-5, with TRBD1 as a possible D gene (5 bases). The CDR3 sequence is 14 residues long. V shed 1 base and J shed 5 bases, with 11 bases lying between them. Per the germline V gene, CDR1 is KGHSH and CDR2 is LQKENI.

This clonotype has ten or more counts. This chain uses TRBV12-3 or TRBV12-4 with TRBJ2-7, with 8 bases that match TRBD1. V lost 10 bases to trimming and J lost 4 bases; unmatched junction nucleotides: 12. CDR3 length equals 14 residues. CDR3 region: CATTGDRQGYEQYF. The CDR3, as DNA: TGTGCCACGACGGGGGACCGACAGGGGTACGAGCAGTACTTC.

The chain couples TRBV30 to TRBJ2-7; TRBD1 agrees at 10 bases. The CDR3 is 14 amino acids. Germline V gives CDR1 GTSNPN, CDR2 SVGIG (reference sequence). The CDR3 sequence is CDSQTGGIFDEQYF. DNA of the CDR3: TGTGACTCCCAGACAGGGGGCATATTCGACGAGCAGTACTTC. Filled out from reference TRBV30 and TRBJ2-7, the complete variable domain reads SQTIHQWPATLVQPVGSPLSLECTVEGTSNPNLYWYRQAAGRGLQLLFYSVGIGQISSEVPQNLSASRPQDRQFILSSKKLLLSDSGFYLCDSQTGGIFDEQYFGPGTRLTVT.

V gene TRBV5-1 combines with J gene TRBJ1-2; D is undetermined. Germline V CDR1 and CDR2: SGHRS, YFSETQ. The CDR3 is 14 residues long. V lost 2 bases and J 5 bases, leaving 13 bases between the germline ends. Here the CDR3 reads CASSFRARVYGYTF. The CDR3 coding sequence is TGCGCCAGCAGCTTCCGGGCGAGGGTATATGGCTACACCTTC.

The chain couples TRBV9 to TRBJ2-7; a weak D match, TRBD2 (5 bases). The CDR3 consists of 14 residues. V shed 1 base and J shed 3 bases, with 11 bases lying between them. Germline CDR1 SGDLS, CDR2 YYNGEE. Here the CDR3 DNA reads TGTGCCAGCAGCGTACGAGGGAATTTCTACGAGCAGTACTTC. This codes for CASSVRGNFYEQYF.

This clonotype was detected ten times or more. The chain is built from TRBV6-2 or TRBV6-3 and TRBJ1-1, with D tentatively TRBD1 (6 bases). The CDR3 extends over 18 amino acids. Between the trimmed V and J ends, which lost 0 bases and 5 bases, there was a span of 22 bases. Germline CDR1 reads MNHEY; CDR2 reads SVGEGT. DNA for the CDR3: TGTGCCAGCAGTTACTCCGAGAAACAGGGTACCGTAATTACTGAAGCTTTCTTT. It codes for CASSYSEKQGTVITEAFF.

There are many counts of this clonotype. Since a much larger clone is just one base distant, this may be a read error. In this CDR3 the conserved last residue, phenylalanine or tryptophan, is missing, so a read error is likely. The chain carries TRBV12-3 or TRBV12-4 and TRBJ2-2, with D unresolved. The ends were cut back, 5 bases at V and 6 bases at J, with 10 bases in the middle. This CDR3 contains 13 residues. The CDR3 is CASSLPPPGELFY. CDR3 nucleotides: TGTGCCAGCAGTCTACCGCCCCCCGGGGAGCTGTTTTAT.

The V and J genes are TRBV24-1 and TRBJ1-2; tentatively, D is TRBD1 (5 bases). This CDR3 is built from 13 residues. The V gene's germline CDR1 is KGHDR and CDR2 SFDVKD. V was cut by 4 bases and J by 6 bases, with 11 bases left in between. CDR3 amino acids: CATSESGRHGYTF. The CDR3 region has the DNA TGTGCCACCAGTGAATCAGGGCGGCATGGCTACACCTTC.

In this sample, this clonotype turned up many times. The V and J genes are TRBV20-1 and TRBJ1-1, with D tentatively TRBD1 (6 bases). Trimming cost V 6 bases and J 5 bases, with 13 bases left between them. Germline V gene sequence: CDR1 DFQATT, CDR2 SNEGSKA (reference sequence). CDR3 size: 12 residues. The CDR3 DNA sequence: TGCAGTGCCCTACAGGGTCTAACTGAAGCTTTCTTT. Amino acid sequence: CSALQGLTEAFF.

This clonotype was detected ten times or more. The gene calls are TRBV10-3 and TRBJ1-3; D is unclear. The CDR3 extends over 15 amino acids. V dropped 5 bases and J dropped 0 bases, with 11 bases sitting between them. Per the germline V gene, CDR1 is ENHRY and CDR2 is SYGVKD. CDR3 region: CAISLTGFSGNTIYF. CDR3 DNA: TGTGCCATCAGTCTTACGGGGTTCTCTGGAAACACCATATATTTT.

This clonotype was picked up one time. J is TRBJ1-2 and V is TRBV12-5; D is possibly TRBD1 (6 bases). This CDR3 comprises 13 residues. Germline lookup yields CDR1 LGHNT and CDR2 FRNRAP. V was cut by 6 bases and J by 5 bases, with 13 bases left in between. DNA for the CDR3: TGTGCTAGTGGATTCGGACAGCATTATGGCTACACCTTC. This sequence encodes CASGFGQHYGYTF. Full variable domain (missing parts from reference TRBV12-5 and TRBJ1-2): DARVTQTPRHKVTEMGQEVTMRCQPILGHNTVFWYRQTMMQGLELLAYFRNRAPLDDSGMPKDRFSAEMPDATLATLKIQPSEPRDSAVYFCASGFGQHYGYTFGSGTRLTVV.

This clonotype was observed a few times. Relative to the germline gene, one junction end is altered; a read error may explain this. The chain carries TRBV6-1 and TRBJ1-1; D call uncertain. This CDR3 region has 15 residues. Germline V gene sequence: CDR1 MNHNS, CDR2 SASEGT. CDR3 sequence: CASRFPVRALTEASF. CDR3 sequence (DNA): TGTGCCAGCAGATTCCCGGTTCGGGCCTTGACTGAAGCTTCCTTT.

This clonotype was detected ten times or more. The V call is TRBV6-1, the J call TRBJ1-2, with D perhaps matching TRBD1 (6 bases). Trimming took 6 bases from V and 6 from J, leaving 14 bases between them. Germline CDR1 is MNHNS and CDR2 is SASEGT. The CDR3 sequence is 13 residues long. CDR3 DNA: TGTGCCAGCAGCGAACTACAGGGAAATGGCTACACCTTC. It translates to CASSELQGNGYTF.

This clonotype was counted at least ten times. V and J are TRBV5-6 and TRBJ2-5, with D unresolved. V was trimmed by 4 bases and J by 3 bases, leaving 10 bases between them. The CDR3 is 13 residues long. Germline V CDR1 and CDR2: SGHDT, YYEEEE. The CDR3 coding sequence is TGTGCCAGCAGCCCTATTGGAGAAGAGACCCAGTACTTC. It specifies CASSPIGEETQYF. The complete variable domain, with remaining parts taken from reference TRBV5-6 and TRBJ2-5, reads DAGVTQSPTHLIKTRGQQVTLRCSPKSGHDTVSWYQQALGQGPQFIFQYYEEEERQRGNFPDRFSGHQFPNYSSELNVNALLLGDSALYLCASSPIGEETQYFGPGTRLLVL.

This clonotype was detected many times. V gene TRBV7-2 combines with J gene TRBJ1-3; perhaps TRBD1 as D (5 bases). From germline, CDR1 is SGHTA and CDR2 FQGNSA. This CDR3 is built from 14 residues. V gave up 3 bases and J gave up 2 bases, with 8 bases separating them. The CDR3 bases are TGTGCCAGCAGCTTCGACAGAGCTGGAAACACCATATATTTT. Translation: CASSFDRAGNTIYF.

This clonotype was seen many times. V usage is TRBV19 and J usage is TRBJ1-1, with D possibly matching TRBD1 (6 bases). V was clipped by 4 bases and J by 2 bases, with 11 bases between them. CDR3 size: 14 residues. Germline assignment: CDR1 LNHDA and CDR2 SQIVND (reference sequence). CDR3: CASSTRTANTEAFF. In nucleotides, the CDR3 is TGTGCCAGTAGTACCCGGACAGCCAACACTGAAGCTTTCTTT.

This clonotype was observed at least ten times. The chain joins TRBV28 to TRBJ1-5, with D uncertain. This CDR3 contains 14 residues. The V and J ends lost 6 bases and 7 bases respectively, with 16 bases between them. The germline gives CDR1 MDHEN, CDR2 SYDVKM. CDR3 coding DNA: TGTGCCAGCAGCCAAAGGTTGGCCAGGCAGCCCCAGCATTTT. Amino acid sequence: CASSQRLARQPQHF.

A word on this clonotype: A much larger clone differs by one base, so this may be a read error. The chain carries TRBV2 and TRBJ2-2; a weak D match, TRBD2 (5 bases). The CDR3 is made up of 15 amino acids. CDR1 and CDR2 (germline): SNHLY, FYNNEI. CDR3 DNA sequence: TGTGCCAGCCGTGATAGGAGGACGAACACCGGGGAGCTGTTTTTT. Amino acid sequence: CASRDRRTNTGELFF.

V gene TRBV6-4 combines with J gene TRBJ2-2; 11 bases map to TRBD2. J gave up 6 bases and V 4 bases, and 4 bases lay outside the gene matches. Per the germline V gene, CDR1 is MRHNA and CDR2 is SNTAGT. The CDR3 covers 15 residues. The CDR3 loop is CASSVLAGVAGELFF. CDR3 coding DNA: TGTGCCAGCAGTGTACTAGCGGGAGTGGCCGGGGAGCTGTTTTTT.

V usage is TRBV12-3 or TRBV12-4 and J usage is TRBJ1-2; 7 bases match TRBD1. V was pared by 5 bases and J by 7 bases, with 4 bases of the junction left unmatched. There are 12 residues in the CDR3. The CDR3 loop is CASSLYRGGYTF. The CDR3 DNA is TGTGCCAGCAGTCTGTACAGGGGTGGCTACACCTTC.

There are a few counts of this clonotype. The CDR3 DNA reads as TGCGCCAGCAGCTTGGACCCCCGACGCACAGATACGCAGTATTTT. This encodes CASSLDPRRTDTQYF. The chain joins TRBV5-1 to TRBJ2-3; no clear D. CDR1 and CDR2 from the germline V gene are SGHRS and YFSETQ. The CDR3 spans 15 residues. V was clipped by 0 bases and J by 1 base, with 9 bases between them.

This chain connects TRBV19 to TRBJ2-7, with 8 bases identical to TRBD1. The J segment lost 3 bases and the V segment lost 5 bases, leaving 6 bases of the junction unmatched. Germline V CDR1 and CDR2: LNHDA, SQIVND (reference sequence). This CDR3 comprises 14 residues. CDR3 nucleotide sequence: TGTGCCAGTAGTTGGAACGACAGGGGCTACGAGCAGTACTTC. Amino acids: CASSWNDRGYEQYF.

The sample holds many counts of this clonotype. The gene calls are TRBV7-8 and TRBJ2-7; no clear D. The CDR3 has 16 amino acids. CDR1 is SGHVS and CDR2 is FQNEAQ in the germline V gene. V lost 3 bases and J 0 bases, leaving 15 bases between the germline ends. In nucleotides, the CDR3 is TGTGCCAGCAGCTTTATTATTACGGTCGGCTCCTACGAGCAGTACTTC. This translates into CASSFIITVGSYEQYF.

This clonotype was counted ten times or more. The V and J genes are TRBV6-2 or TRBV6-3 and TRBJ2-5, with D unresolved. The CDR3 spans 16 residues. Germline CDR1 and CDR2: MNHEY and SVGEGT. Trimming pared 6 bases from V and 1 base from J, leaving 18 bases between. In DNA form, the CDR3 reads TGTGCCAGCAGGCCCGCCCTCTGGACCAGCCAAGAGACCCAGTACTTC. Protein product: CASRPALWTSQETQYF.

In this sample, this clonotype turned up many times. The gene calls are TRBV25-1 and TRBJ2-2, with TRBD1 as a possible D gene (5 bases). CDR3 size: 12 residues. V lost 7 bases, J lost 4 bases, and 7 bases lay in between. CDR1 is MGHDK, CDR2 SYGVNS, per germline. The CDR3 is CASTGSTGELFF. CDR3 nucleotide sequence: TGTGCCAGCACAGGGTCCACCGGGGAGCTGTTTTTT.

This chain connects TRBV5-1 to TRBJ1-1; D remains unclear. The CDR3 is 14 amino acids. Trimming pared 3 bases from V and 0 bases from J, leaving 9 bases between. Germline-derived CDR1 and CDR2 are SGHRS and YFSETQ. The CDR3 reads CASSSGNMNTEAFF. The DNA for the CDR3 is TGCGCCAGCAGCTCGGGGAACATGAACACTGAAGCTTTCTTT.

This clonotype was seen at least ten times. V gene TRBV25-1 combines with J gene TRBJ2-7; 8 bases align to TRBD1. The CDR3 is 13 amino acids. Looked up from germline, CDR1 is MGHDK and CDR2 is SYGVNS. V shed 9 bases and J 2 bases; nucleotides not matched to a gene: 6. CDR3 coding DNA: TGTGCCAGTCGGGACAGGCTGACCTACGAGCAGTACTTC. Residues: CASRDRLTYEQYF.

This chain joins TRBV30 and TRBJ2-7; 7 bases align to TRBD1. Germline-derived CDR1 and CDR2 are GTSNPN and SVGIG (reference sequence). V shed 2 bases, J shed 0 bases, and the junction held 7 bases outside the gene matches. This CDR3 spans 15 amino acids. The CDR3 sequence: CAWSTGQPRSYEQYF. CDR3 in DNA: TGTGCCTGGAGTACGGGACAGCCTCGCTCCTACGAGCAGTACTTC. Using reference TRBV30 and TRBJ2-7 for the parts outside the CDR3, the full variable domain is SQTIHQWPATLVQPVGSPLSLECTVEGTSNPNLYWYRQAAGRGLQLLFYSVGIGQISSEVPQNLSASRPQDRQFILSSKKLLLSDSGFYLCAWSTGQPRSYEQYFGPGTRLTVT.

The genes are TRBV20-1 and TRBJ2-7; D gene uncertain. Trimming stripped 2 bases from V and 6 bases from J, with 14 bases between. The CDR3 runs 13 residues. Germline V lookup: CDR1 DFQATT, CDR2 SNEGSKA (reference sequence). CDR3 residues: CSARILGGSEQYF. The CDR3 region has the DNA TGCAGTGCTAGAATACTGGGCGGCAGCGAGCAGTACTTC.